The subject of this entry is one TCR beta chain. The antigen is undetermined. Naive CD8+ T cells showed a CD45RO-CCR7+CD27+CD95- phenotype. The TRB libraries of cDNA were built by UMI-labeled 5' RACE. TCRdb reworked the 5' RACE reads into one entry per CDR3 protein, no DNA. The table lists under 150,000 distinct CDR3 sequences. The entry originates in a study of CXCR3-negative and CXCR3-positive naive CD8 T cells. General study findings and limits: Within a donor, both naive subsets shared TRBV-TRBJ usage, unlike memory cells. The study found more hydrophobic TRB CDR3s in CXCR3-positive naive cells than in CXCR3-negative naive cells. Diversity was high in both naive subsets and much lower in memory cells. In cryopreserved cells, CXCR3 expression partially decreased, and fresh PBMCs were used in most assays.

CDR1 and CDR2 from the germline V gene are LGHNA and YSLEER. The CDR3 contains 17 residues. The sequenced sample consisted of naive CXCR3+ CD8+ T cells from blood. Subset reported: CD45RO-CCR7+CD27+CD95- naive CD8+ T cells expressing CXCR3 (TNR3+). The chain is built from TRBV4-3 and TRBJ2-7; without DNA, the TCRdb call of TRBD1 cannot be checked. This receptor was taken from a human donor in good health. Some clones in this sample may be carry-over from other donors' samples. CDR3: CASSQDPPAGVPYEQYF.